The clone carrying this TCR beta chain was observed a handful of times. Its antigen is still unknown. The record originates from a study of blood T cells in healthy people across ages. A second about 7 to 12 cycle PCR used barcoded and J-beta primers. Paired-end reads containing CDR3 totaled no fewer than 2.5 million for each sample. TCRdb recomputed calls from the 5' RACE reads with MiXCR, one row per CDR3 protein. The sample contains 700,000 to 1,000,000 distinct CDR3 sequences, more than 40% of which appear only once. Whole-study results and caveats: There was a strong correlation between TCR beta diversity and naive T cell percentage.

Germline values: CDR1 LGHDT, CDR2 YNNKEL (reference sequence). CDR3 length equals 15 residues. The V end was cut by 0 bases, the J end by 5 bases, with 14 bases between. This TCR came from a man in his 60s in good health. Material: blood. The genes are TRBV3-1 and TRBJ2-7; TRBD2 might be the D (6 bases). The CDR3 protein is CASSQDFLALNEQYF. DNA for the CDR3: TGTGCCAGCAGCCAAGATTTCCTAGCGCTCAACGAGCAGTACTTC.